These 6 T cell receptor beta chains were all obtained from the same sample, sequenced in a study of cytotoxic CD8 clonotypes in ibrutinib-treated CLL (dated by TCRdb to the early 2020s). The time point label of this sample denotes: less than 30 months on ibrutinib. The library came from the immunoSEQ multiplex PCR assay. This immuneACCESS table, as held by TCRdb, lists in-frame sequences with V and J called but not all clones. Of the missing ones, under half trace to an unresolved V gene in checked studies; the others have no known cause. The sample yields 150,000 to 200,000 clones; about 72% were counted once. The top ten clones comprise around 15% of the sample. The material sequenced was PBMCs, taken after 24 months of ibrutinib treatment. The source of these receptors is a human donor with chronic lymphocytic leukemia.

The rearrangement joins TRBV10-1 to TRBJ2-7; D ambiguous. V was pared by 7 bases and J by 6 bases, with 13 bases between. CDR3 length equals 12 residues. Germline V gene data show CDR1 as WNHNN and CDR2 as SYGVQD (reference sequence). For the CDR3, the DNA is TGCGCCAGCAAGGGCTCCCCCGGCGAGCAGTACTTC. Translation: CASKGSPGEQYF.

This clone was picked up a small number of times. The chain employs TRBV7-9 and TRBJ1-4; D is unresolved. This CDR3 spans 15 amino acids. The ends were cut back, 1 base at V and 5 bases at J, with 11 bases in the middle. Germline V CDR1 and CDR2: SEHNR, FQNEAQ (reference sequence). CDR3 sequence reads: CASSLVYRENEKLFF. In nucleotides, the CDR3 is TGTGCCAGCAGCTTAGTGTACCGAGAAAATGAAAAACTGTTTTTT.

About this clone itself: The same CDR3 arises from other DNA sequences in this sample as well. This chain links TRBV6-5 with TRBJ1-1; a possible D gene is TRBD1 (5 bases). The CDR3 is 13 amino acids. Germline CDR1 and CDR2: MNHEY and SVGAGI. Trimming shortened V by 2 bases and J by 3 bases, and 7 bases separated the two germline ends. Written as DNA, the CDR3 is TGTGCCAGCAGTTACGAAGGGGACACTGAAGCTTTCTTT. Translating gives CASSYEGDTEAFF.

The chain carries TRBV4-3 and TRBJ2-7; tentatively, D is TRBD2 (6 bases). V was cut by 1 base and J by 0 bases, with 13 bases left in between. The germline CDR1 and CDR2 sequences are LGHNA and YSLEER. This CDR3 region has 16 residues. The CDR3 sequence: CASSQGAGLSSYEQYF. CDR3 in DNA: TGCGCCAGCAGCCAAGGTGCGGGGCTCAGCTCCTACGAGCAGTACTTC.

This chain connects TRBV5-6 to TRBJ1-4; TRBD1 is a possible D gene (6 bases). CDR3 length: 14 amino acids. V was shortened by 4 bases and J by 5 bases, with 12 bases between the two germline ends. Germline loops: CDR1 SGHDT, CDR2 YYEEEE. The CDR3 DNA follows: TGTGCCAGCAGCGGGCGAGGGGGAAATGAAAAACTGTTTTTT. Translating it yields CASSGRGGNEKLFF.

This clone was observed a handful of times. This rearrangement joins TRBV27 to TRBJ2-4; D not resolved. This CDR3 spans 13 amino acids. Trimming pared 2 bases from V and 4 bases from J, leaving 6 bases between. Germline CDR1 is MNHEY and CDR2 is SMNVEV (reference sequence). CDR3 DNA sequence: TGTGCCAGCAGTTTAGCCTCAAAAAACATTCAGTACTTC. It encodes CASSLASKNIQYF.